The next 10 T cell receptor beta chains were all read from a single sample in a study of blood T cell repertoires in COVID-19. Some clones are missing from TCRdb's copy, which holds only in-frame ones; the method was immunoSEQ multiplex PCR. The sample yields about 120,000 clones, 75% to 90% seen once. The specimen sequenced was peripheral blood. The receptors here all came from a woman aged 55 to 70 with COVID-19, enrolled during active disease.

The rearrangement uses TRBV7-3 and TRBJ2-7, with D possibly TRBD2 on 6 matching bases. The CDR3 loop spans 14 amino acids. Germline values: CDR1 SGHTA, CDR2 FQGTGA. The V and J ends lost 8 bases and 5 bases respectively, with 19 bases between them. CDR3 nucleotide sequence: TGTGCCAGCTCCCCGGGCGGGGTTTCCGACGAGCAGTACTTC. Translated, it gives CASSPGGVSDEQYF.

This chain connects TRBV18 to TRBJ2-7, with TRBD1 as a possible D gene (6 bases). V was trimmed by 4 bases and J by 1 base, leaving 11 bases between them. This CDR3 is 14 amino acids long. Germline-derived CDR1 and CDR2 are KGHSH and LQKENI. The CDR3 sequence: CASSLRTGSYEQYF. The CDR3 nucleotides are TGTGCCAGCTCACTCCGAACAGGGTCCTACGAGCAGTACTTC.

There are a few counts of this clone. The rearrangement links TRBV6-5 to TRBJ1-5; D is ambiguous. Germline loops: CDR1 MNHEY, CDR2 SVGAGI. V was trimmed by 8 bases and J by 3 bases, leaving 11 bases between them. This CDR3 comprises 13 residues. The CDR3 sequence is CASSSGYNQPQHF. The CDR3 coding sequence is TGTGCCAGCTCGTCAGGTTACAATCAGCCCCAGCATTTT.

This clone was counted once. V is TRBV7-8 and J is TRBJ2-2; D might be TRBD1 (6 bases). The germline V gene encodes CDR1 SGHVS and CDR2 FQNEAQ. CDR3 length: 17 amino acids. V lost 6 bases and J lost 6, with 23 bases in between. CDR3 amino acids: CASRPEDREFLAGELFF. As DNA, the CDR3 is TGTGCCAGCAGGCCAGAGGACAGAGAGTTTCTGGCCGGGGAGCTGTTTTTT. Complete variable domain (other parts from reference TRBV7-8 and TRBJ2-2): GAGVSQSPRYKVAKRGQDVALRCDPISGHVSLFWYQQALGQGPEFLTYFQNEAQLDKSGLPSDRFFAERPEGSVSTLKIQRTQQEDSAVYLCASRPEDREFLAGELFFGEGSRLTVL.

The CDR3 nucleotides are TGCGCCAGCAGTGGACAGCCTTATTCACCCCTCCACTTT. Translated, it gives CASSGQPYSPLHF. The chain combines TRBV10-2 with TRBJ1-6, with a tentative D call TRBD1 (5 bases). V shed 4 bases and J shed 8 bases, with 9 bases lying between them. This CDR3 contains 13 residues. Germline CDR1 reads WSHSY; CDR2 reads SAAADI.

This rearrangement joins TRBV14 to TRBJ2-5; the match to TRBD2 covers 8 bases. The length of the CDR3 is 17 residues. V was pared by 2 bases and J by 5 bases, with 13 bases of the junction left unmatched. Per the germline V gene, CDR1 is SGHDN and CDR2 is FVKESK. The CDR3 is CASSQRESGLVLETQYF. In DNA form, the CDR3 reads TGTGCCAGCAGCCAAAGGGAATCGGGACTAGTGCTCGAGACCCAGTACTTC.

J is TRBJ2-5 and V is TRBV5-1; 11 bases line up with TRBD2. The ends lost 5 bases at V and 1 base at J; junction bases unmatched: 7. Per germline, CDR1 SGHRS and CDR2 YFSETQ. The CDR3 is made up of 16 amino acids. CDR3 bases: TGCGCCAGCAGGCGGTCTAGCGGGGGGATCCAAGAGACCCAGTACTTC. Protein: CASRRSSGGIQETQYF.

The CDR3 sequence is CASSHRTGAAFF. DNA for the CDR3: TGTGCCAGCAGCCACCGGACAGGGGCGGCTTTCTTT. The chain combines TRBV3-1 (or the pseudogene TRBV3-2) with TRBJ1-1; 9 nucleotides align to TRBD1. Germline V gives CDR1 LGHDT, CDR2 YNNKEL (reference sequence). The length of the CDR3 is 12 residues. Trimming removed 3 bases from V and 11 bases from J; junction bases left unmatched: 4.

V gene TRBV29-1 combines with J gene TRBJ1-2; D unclear. CDR1 is SQVTM and CDR2 is ANQGSEA in the germline V gene. Trimming pared 3 bases from V and 0 bases from J, leaving 14 bases between. The CDR3 has 15 amino acids. The chain's CDR3 is CSVEDDEGANYGYTF. CDR3 bases: TGCAGCGTTGAGGACGACGAGGGAGCTAACTATGGCTACACCTTC.

This chain's CDR3 is CASSPQSSGNTIYF. The CDR3, as DNA: TGTGCCAGCAGCCCACAAAGCTCTGGAAACACCATATATTTT. This chain connects TRBV7-2 to TRBJ1-3; D not certain. CDR3 length equals 14 residues. V was clipped by 5 bases and J by 0 bases, with 8 bases between them. The germline CDR1 and CDR2 sequences are SGHTA and FQGNSA.